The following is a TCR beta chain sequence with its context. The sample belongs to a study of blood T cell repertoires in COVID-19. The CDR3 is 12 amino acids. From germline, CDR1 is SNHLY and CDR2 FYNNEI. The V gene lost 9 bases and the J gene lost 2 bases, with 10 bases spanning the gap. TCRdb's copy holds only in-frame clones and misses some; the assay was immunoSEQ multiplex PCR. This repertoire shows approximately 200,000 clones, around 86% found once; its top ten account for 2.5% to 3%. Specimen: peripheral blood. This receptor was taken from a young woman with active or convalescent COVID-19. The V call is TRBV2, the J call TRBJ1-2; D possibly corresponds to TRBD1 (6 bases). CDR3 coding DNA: TGTGCCAGTCGACAGGTGAACTATGGCTACACCTTC. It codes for CASRQVNYGYTF.